The 20 T cell receptor beta chains presented below share a single source sample, sequenced in a study of blood T cell repertoires in COVID-19. Some clones are missing from TCRdb's copy, which holds only in-frame ones; the method was immunoSEQ multiplex PCR. The table records more than 85,000 clones, approximately 90% of them present only once. The source material was peripheral blood. The receptors come from a human donor with COVID-19, enrolled during active disease. The donor label of this sample is uncertain.

The rearrangement uses TRBV6-5 and TRBJ1-2; no clear D gene. Germline V gene sequence: CDR1 MNHEY, CDR2 SVGAGI. V was shortened by 6 bases and J by 7 bases, with 18 bases between the two germline ends. The length of the CDR3 is 14 residues. CDR3 loop: CASRQEAGDAGYTF. DNA for the CDR3: TGTGCCAGCAGACAAGAAGCGGGAGATGCTGGCTACACCTTC.

This chain uses TRBV15 with TRBJ1-2, with a weak D call TRBD1 (6 bases). The V end was cut by 1 base, the J end by 2 bases, with 8 bases between. CDR1 is LNHNV and CDR2 is YYDKDF in the germline V gene (reference sequence). This CDR3 has 14 residues. The CDR3 DNA sequence: TGTGCCACCAGCAGAGTTGACAGGAACTATGGCTACACCTTC. The encoded protein is CATSRVDRNYGYTF.

The chain links TRBV25-1 to TRBJ2-7; 7 bases agree with TRBD1. This CDR3 has 15 residues. The germline V gene has CDR1 MGHDK and CDR2 SYGVNS. V was clipped by 5 bases and J by 1 base; unmatched bases: 8. CDR3 DNA sequence: TGTGCCAGCAGTAATACAGGGGAACGGTCCTACGAGCAGTACTTC. Protein: CASSNTGERSYEQYF.

There are a few counts of this clone. This rearrangement joins TRBV6-1 to TRBJ2-2; 12 bases are shared with TRBD2. The V gene end was trimmed by 2 bases and the J gene end by 3 bases; junction bases not matched to a gene: 7. The CDR3 consists of 18 residues. Germline-derived CDR1 and CDR2 are MNHNS and SASEGT. CDR3 protein: CASSERWTSGIDTGELFF. The CDR3 DNA sequence: TGTGCCAGCAGTGAACGGTGGACTAGCGGGATTGACACCGGGGAGCTGTTTTTT.

The V and J genes are TRBV5-1 and TRBJ1-6, with 12 bases matching TRBD1. Germline lookup yields CDR1 SGHRS and CDR2 YFSETQ. The junction had 7 bases not matched to a gene; V was cut back by 4 bases and J by 14 bases. The CDR3 spans 14 residues. CDR3 amino acids: CASSPGTGGKSLHF. The DNA for the CDR3 is TGCGCCAGCAGCCCCGGGACAGGGGGCAAGTCCCTCCACTTT.

The rearrangement links TRBV28 to TRBJ1-1; 9 nucleotides agree with TRBD1. The V gene's germline CDR1 is MDHEN and CDR2 SYDVKM. This CDR3 contains 16 residues. V lost 6 bases, J lost 3 bases, and 11 bases stayed unmatched. CDR3 region: CASRNRDRVNHTEAFF. CDR3 DNA sequence: TGTGCCAGCAGGAACCGGGACAGGGTGAACCACACTGAAGCTTTCTTT.

The rearrangement uses TRBV19 and TRBJ1-1; 7 positions agree with TRBD1. The V gene end was trimmed by 6 bases and the J gene end by 0 bases; junction bases not matched to a gene: 4. Germline V lookup: CDR1 LNHDA, CDR2 SQIVND (reference sequence). The CDR3 contains 14 residues. CDR3 coding DNA: TGTGCCAGTAGGTTGGGACAGTTGAACACTGAAGCTTTCTTT. This encodes CASRLGQLNTEAFF.

This rearrangement joins TRBV27 to TRBJ1-1, with 8 bases that match TRBD1. Per the germline V gene, CDR1 is MNHEY and CDR2 is SMNVEV (reference sequence). The junction had 3 bases not matched to a gene; V was cut back by 2 bases and J by 1 base. The CDR3 runs to 15 residues. CDR3: CASSLQGAPNTEAFF. CDR3 DNA sequence: TGTGCCAGCAGTTTACAGGGGGCCCCGAACACTGAAGCTTTCTTT.

V usage is TRBV4-1 and J usage is TRBJ1-6; the D gene is possibly TRBD1 (5 bases). The CDR3 is 17 amino acids. Trimming removed 0 bases from V and 6 bases from J, with 15 bases in between. Germline V CDR1 and CDR2: MGHRA, YSYEKL. CDR3 protein: CASSQDFKGQGNSPLHF. CDR3 bases: TGCGCCAGCAGCCAAGATTTCAAAGGGCAGGGTAATTCACCCCTCCACTTT.

The rearrangement joins TRBV4-1 to TRBJ2-1; 13 bases map to TRBD2. The CDR3 is made up of 17 amino acids. The ends lost 1 base at V and 4 bases at J; junction bases unmatched: 4. Per germline, CDR1 MGHRA and CDR2 YSYEKL. Here the CDR3 reads CASSQVTSGGIYNEQFF. As DNA, the CDR3 is TGCGCCAGCAGCCAAGTGACTAGCGGGGGGATATACAATGAGCAGTTCTTC.

The sample holds one count of this clone. The rearrangement joins TRBV28 to TRBJ2-1, with D unclear. The V end was cut by 3 bases, the J end by 4 bases, with 16 bases between. In germline, CDR1 is MDHEN, CDR2 SYDVKM. There are 16 residues in the CDR3. CDR3: CASSFRVADSYNEQFF. The CDR3, as DNA: TGTGCCAGCAGTTTCCGCGTGGCGGATTCTTACAATGAGCAGTTCTTC.

This clone turned up a few times. The CDR3 sequence is CASSAARGGNTEAFF. CDR3 sequence (DNA): TGTGCCAGCAGCGCCGCCAGGGGTGGGAACACTGAAGCTTTCTTT. V gene TRBV9 combines with J gene TRBJ1-1; the D gene is possibly TRBD1 (6 bases). V was pared by 3 bases and J by 1 base, with 13 bases between. The CDR3 extends over 15 amino acids. Per germline, CDR1 SGDLS and CDR2 YYNGEE.

This clone was observed a single time. V and J are TRBV25-1 and TRBJ2-3; D is unclear. There are 13 residues in the CDR3. Trimming pared 2 bases from V and 6 bases from J, leaving 9 bases between. From germline, CDR1 is MGHDK and CDR2 SYGVNS. In DNA, the CDR3 is TGTGCCAGCAGTGAAGCAGGCAGGGATACGCAGTATTTT. Its protein product is CASSEAGRDTQYF.

The chain couples TRBV4-2 to TRBJ2-7, with 7 nucleotides matching TRBD2. CDR1 and CDR2 from the germline V gene are LGHNA and YNFKEQ. Germline trimming cut 0 bases from V and 2 bases from J; bases unmatched to any gene: 7. The CDR3 is 16 amino acids. CDR3 nucleotides: TGTGCCAGCAGCCAAGATCTGAGGGAGGGGACCTACGAGCAGTACTTC. It codes for CASSQDLREGTYEQYF.

The sample holds one count of this clone. The chain links TRBV5-4 to TRBJ2-7; 9 bases agree with TRBD1. This CDR3 has 15 amino acids. Germline V gene sequence: CDR1 SGHNT, CDR2 YYREEE (reference sequence). V lost 3 bases to trimming and J lost 4 bases; unmatched junction nucleotides: 8. The CDR3 sequence is CASSSKQGAAYEQYF. In DNA form, the CDR3 reads TGTGCCAGCAGCTCTAAACAGGGGGCGGCGTACGAGCAGTACTTC.

V and J are TRBV6-5 and TRBJ1-6; 8 bases are a match to TRBD1. J was trimmed by 15 bases and V by 4 bases; bases with no gene match: 14. The germline V gene encodes CDR1 MNHEY and CDR2 SVGAGI. The CDR3 totals 15 residues. CDR3 in amino acids: CASSWLSGQALILHF. CDR3 DNA: TGTGCCAGCAGTTGGCTTTCGGGACAGGCTTTAATCCTCCACTTT.

A note on this clone: One end of the junction fails to match germline, which may point to a read error. For the CDR3, the DNA is TGTGCCAGCAGCTTGGAAGAAGGGGGCTTGGTTTTT. Translating gives CASSLEEGGLVF. The chain recombines TRBV5-6 with TRBJ1-4; the match to TRBD1 covers 7 bases. There are 12 residues in the CDR3. Germline-derived CDR1 and CDR2 are SGHDT and YYEEEE.

The chain links TRBV5-8 to TRBJ1-5, with a possible D match to TRBD1 (5 bases). Between the trimmed V and J ends, which lost 0 bases and 7 bases, there was a span of 11 bases. The length of the CDR3 is 14 residues. Germline V lookup: CDR1 SGHTS, CDR2 YDEGEE. The CDR3 here is CASSLERGWQPQHF. The CDR3, as DNA: TGTGCCAGCAGCTTGGAGCGGGGGTGGCAGCCCCAGCATTTT.

The chain employs TRBV18 and TRBJ1-2; 10 bases align to TRBD1. The V gene's germline CDR1 is KGHSH and CDR2 LQKENI. This CDR3 has 16 residues. Germline trimming cut 0 bases from V and 1 base from J; bases unmatched to any gene: 2. DNA of the CDR3: TGTGCCAGCTCACCACCGGGACAGGGGTTTAACTATGGCTACACCTTC. Translating it yields CASSPPGQGFNYGYTF.

The chain uses TRBV6-6 and TRBJ1-5; TRBD1 agrees at 9 bases. Germline CDR1 reads MNHNY; CDR2 reads SVGAGI (reference sequence). CDR3 length equals 15 residues. V lost 6 bases to trimming and J lost 4 bases; unmatched junction nucleotides: 7. Written as DNA, the CDR3 is TGTGCCAGCAGAACGGGACAGGGTGGAAATCAGCCCCAGCATTTT. Protein: CASRTGQGGNQPQHF.